This T cell receptor (beta chain) was captured by sequencing in a study of cytomegalovirus exposure and HLA in healthy donors. Study-level findings and limits: Subsequent analysis revealed that first-cohort TCR clusters tended to co-occur in the 90 to 150 validation repertoires. 150 to 200 TCR beta chains were listed as cytomegalovirus-associated. Per published reports, the classifier diagnosed cytomegalovirus status with high specificity and sensitivity.

A note on this clone: Its antigen is currently unknown.

Only in-frame clones appear in the TCRdb table, and some are missing; sequencing was by immunoSEQ multiplex PCR. This sample has some 77,000 clones, with around 95% found just once. Among the roughly 120 subjects of the validation cohort, separate from the approximately 700-subject first cohort, were the donors. The CDR3 loop spans 15 amino acids. Germline assignment: CDR1 SGHTA and CDR2 FQGNSA. V was trimmed by 7 bases and J by 2 bases, leaving 15 bases between them. The sample taken for sequencing was PBMCs. This TCR was recovered from a man between 18 and 35 years old in good health and CMV-seropositive. This chain joins TRBV7-2 and TRBJ2-1; D is possibly TRBD1 (6 bases). The CDR3 sequence: CASTWTELAYNEQFF. The CDR3 nucleotides read TGTGCCAGCACCTGGACAGAACTAGCCTACAATGAGCAGTTCTTC.